The 7 T cell receptor beta chains in this list originate from one sample, sequenced in a study of blood T cell repertoires in COVID-19. The data were produced by immunoSEQ multiplex PCR, yet TCRdb's version contains in-frame clones alone and is incomplete. The repertoire has 25,000 to 30,000 clones, about 78% of them found once; the top ten carry roughly 21%. Sequencing input: peripheral blood. These receptors were taken from a boy between 2 and 10 years old with active or convalescent COVID-19.

The V gene is TRBV18, the J gene TRBJ1-1, with 10 nucleotides matching TRBD1. The CDR3 length is 12 residues. The trim removed 6 bases at V and 11 bases at J, leaving 6 bases unmatched. The germline V gene encodes CDR1 KGHSH and CDR2 LQKENI. CDR3: CASSLGTGDAFF. The CDR3 DNA reads as TGTGCCAGCTCCCTCGGGACAGGGGATGCTTTCTTT.

This chain joins TRBV30 and TRBJ1-3, with 8 bases fitting TRBD1. V gave up 5 bases and J gave up 0 bases; unmatched junction bases: 15. The CDR3 contains 18 residues. Germline values: CDR1 GTSNPN, CDR2 SVGIG (reference sequence). CDR3 sequence (DNA): TGTGCCTGGGACAGGGGACGGCTCGCGATAAACTCTGGAAACACCATATATTTT. This encodes CAWDRGRLAINSGNTIYF.

This clone is a singleton in its sample. This rearrangement joins TRBV4-1 to TRBJ1-4, with D uncertain. The CDR3 extends over 14 amino acids. Germline V gene data show CDR1 as MGHRA and CDR2 as YSYEKL. Deletions cut 2 bases from V and 7 bases from J, with 11 bases between. Here the CDR3 reads CASSQISLIEKLFF. As DNA, the CDR3 is TGCGCCAGCAGCCAAATCAGTTTAATTGAAAAACTGTTTTTT.

With regard to this clone: Distinct nucleotide sequences in the sample also encode this CDR3. The chain has TRBV7-9 and TRBJ1-1; maybe TRBD1 (5 bases). Germline CDR1 and CDR2: SEHNR and FQNEAQ (reference sequence). Trimming cost V 4 bases and J 4 bases, with 16 bases left between them. The CDR3 spans 15 residues. CDR3 loop: CASSSTTGRITEAFF. DNA of the CDR3: TGTGCCAGCAGCTCAACAACAGGTCGGATCACTGAAGCTTTCTTT.

The rearrangement joins TRBV5-1 to TRBJ1-1, with D perhaps matching TRBD1 (5 bases). V gave up 3 bases and J gave up 4 bases, with 10 bases separating them. In germline, CDR1 is SGHRS, CDR2 YFSETQ. CDR3 size: 13 residues. The CDR3 protein is CASSWGDTTEAFF. The CDR3 DNA follows: TGCGCCAGCAGCTGGGGGGATACCACTGAAGCTTTCTTT.

This chain links TRBV7-9 with TRBJ1-4; tentatively, D is TRBD1 (6 bases). V lost 3 bases, J lost 0 bases, and 14 bases lay in between. CDR3 length equals 17 residues. Germline CDR1 and CDR2: SEHNR and FQNEAQ (reference sequence). Written as DNA, the CDR3 is TGTGCCAGCAGCTTCGGGTACCCAGGGGCAACTAATGAAAAACTGTTTTTT. Translated, it gives CASSFGYPGATNEKLFF.

The chain employs TRBV10-1 and TRBJ1-5, with 9 positions matching TRBD1. Germline V gene sequence: CDR1 WNHNN, CDR2 SYGVQD (reference sequence). With V trimmed by 3 bases and J by 4 bases, 7 bases remained unmatched. The CDR3 spans 16 residues. CDR3 sequence: CASSDRDREPNQPQHF. In DNA form, the CDR3 reads TGCGCCAGCAGTGACCGGGACAGGGAGCCAAATCAGCCCCAGCATTTT.